The next 18 T cell receptor beta chains were all read from a single sample in a study of technical replicates of blood from several donors. The assay was immunoSEQ multiplex PCR, and TCRdb's table has in-frame clones only and misses some. Counted here are around 79,000 clones, approximately 92% occurring once; the ten biggest clones make up about 0.38%. The specimen was T cells isolated from PBMCs. The receptors come from a human donor in good health. Some clones in this sample may be carry-over from other donors' samples.

The V call is TRBV5-6, the J call TRBJ2-4; tentative D call: TRBD2 (6 bases). V was shortened by 2 bases and J by 3 bases, with 21 bases between the two germline ends. The germline V gene has CDR1 SGHDT and CDR2 YYEEEE. The CDR3 length is 18 residues. CDR3: CASSFKRVIGVGKNIQYF. CDR3 sequence (DNA): TGTGCCAGCAGCTTTAAGCGGGTGATCGGCGTGGGCAAAAACATTCAGTACTTC.

The gene calls are TRBV29-1 and TRBJ2-7, with a possible D match to TRBD2 (7 bases). Trimming removed 5 bases at V and 0 bases at J, with 14 bases between. The germline V gene encodes CDR1 SQVTM and CDR2 ANQGSEA. CDR3 size: 14 residues. CDR3 bases: TGCAGCGTTCTGGGGGGGGCCAGCTCCTACGAGCAGTACTTC. Its protein product is CSVLGGASSYEQYF.

Regarding this clone: Compared with germline, one end of the junction differs, possibly owing to a read error. V gene TRBV28 combines with J gene TRBJ2-7, with 11 bases identical to TRBD1. CDR1 and CDR2 (germline): MDHEN, SYDVKM. The CDR3 has 13 residues. The DNA of the CDR3 is TGTGCCAGCAGTTTGGACAGGGGGCAGATCGGGAACTTC. This gives the protein CASSLDRGQIGNF.

The DNA of the CDR3 is TGTGCCAGCAGCTTATCGACAGCTTCCTATGGCTACACCTTC. Translation gives CASSLSTASYGYTF. The chain links TRBV7-8 to TRBJ1-2; tentatively, D is TRBD1 (5 bases). CDR1 SGHVS and CDR2 FQNEAQ come from the germline V gene. With 2 bases removed from V and 4 bases from J, the gap between germline ends came to 11 bases. The CDR3 is 14 amino acids.

The rearrangement links TRBV10-3 to TRBJ2-5; a weak D match, TRBD2 (5 bases). With 8 bases removed from V and 5 bases from J, the gap between germline ends came to 15 bases. Germline CDR1 and CDR2: ENHRY and SYGVKD. The CDR3 loop spans 13 amino acids. This CDR3 is CAIGPLSGETQYF. Written as DNA, the CDR3 is TGTGCCATCGGGCCTTTGTCGGGGGAGACCCAGTACTTC.

This clone was seen just once. V and J are TRBV9 and TRBJ1-3; TRBD1 agrees at 8 bases. Germline trimming cut 4 bases from V and 3 bases from J; bases unmatched to any gene: 9. Germline CDR1 SGDLS, CDR2 YYNGEE. CDR3 length: 16 amino acids. The DNA of the CDR3 is TGTGCCAGCAGCCAAAGGGGACAGGAGGTTGGAAACACCATATATTTT. Its translation: CASSQRGQEVGNTIYF.

The chain joins TRBV19 to TRBJ2-1; 7 nucleotides align to TRBD2. The CDR3 length is 16 residues. V trimming: 4 bases; J trimming: 8 bases; junction bases outside the gene matches: 14. Per germline, CDR1 LNHDA and CDR2 SQIVND (reference sequence). CDR3 coding DNA: TGTGCCAGTAGTACCCAAAGCGGGACCCCTTACGATGAGCAGTTCTTC. It is translated as CASSTQSGTPYDEQFF. The whole variable domain, remainder taken from reference TRBV19 and TRBJ2-1, is DGGITQSPKYLFRKEGQNVTLSCEQNLNHDAMYWYRQDPGQGLRLIYYSQIVNDFQKGDIAEGYSVSREKKESFPLTVTSAQKNPTAFYLCASSTQSGTPYDEQFFGPGTRLTVL.

This chain links TRBV15 with TRBJ1-2; the D gene is possibly TRBD1 (5 bases). Germline V gives CDR1 LNHNV, CDR2 YYDKDF (reference sequence). This CDR3 spans 15 amino acids. Trimming removed 0 bases at V and 5 bases at J, with 13 bases between. The CDR3 protein is CATSRDSPGQYGYTF. Here the CDR3 DNA reads TGTGCCACCAGCAGAGATTCGCCAGGGCAATATGGCTACACCTTC.

CDR3 nucleotide sequence: TGTGCCAGCTCACCAGGGCAGCGGGAGGGTAATGAGCAGTTCTTC. As protein: CASSPGQREGNEQFF. The rearrangement links TRBV18 to TRBJ2-1; TRBD2 aligns across 10 bases. The CDR3 extends over 15 amino acids. Germline values: CDR1 KGHSH, CDR2 LQKENI. The V segment lost 2 bases and the J segment 7 bases; nucleotides outside the gene matches: 5.

V gene TRBV18 combines with J gene TRBJ2-7, with D perhaps matching TRBD1 (5 bases). Trimming shortened V by 5 bases and J by 3 bases, and 11 bases separated the two germline ends. Per germline, CDR1 KGHSH and CDR2 LQKENI. The CDR3 consists of 13 residues. CDR3 nucleotide sequence: TGTGCCAGCTCAGCCGACAGAAACTACGAGCAGTACTTC. Its protein is CASSADRNYEQYF.

J is TRBJ2-7 and V is TRBV11-3, with 7 bases aligning to TRBD2. V lost 0 bases, J lost 2 bases, and 7 bases stayed unmatched. The CDR3 is 16 amino acids. Germline V gene sequence: CDR1 SGHNT, CDR2 YENEEA. The CDR3 reads CASSLELGRAPYEQYF. CDR3 nucleotides: TGTGCCAGCAGCTTAGAGCTAGGGAGGGCCCCCTACGAGCAGTACTTC.

This chain joins TRBV7-8 and TRBJ1-1; 7 bases are shared with TRBD1. The CDR3 loop spans 16 amino acids. The germline CDR1 and CDR2 sequences are SGHVS and FQNEAQ. The V and J ends lost 5 bases and 3 bases, in that order; junction bases with no gene match: 12. The CDR3 DNA reads TGTGCCAGCAGCGCTCAGGGGGTTACAGGACACACTGAAGCTTTCTTT. Translating gives CASSAQGVTGHTEAFF.

This chain links TRBV19 with TRBJ2-7; TRBD1 matches at 11 bases. Germline CDR1 LNHDA, CDR2 SQIVND (reference sequence). This CDR3 has 15 residues. After removal of 3 bases from V and 6 bases from J, the junction contained 7 bases not matched to a gene. CDR3 DNA sequence: TGTGCCAGTAGTATGTTTCCGGGACAGGGGGGCGAGCAGTACTTC. This gives the protein CASSMFPGQGGEQYF.

The V call is TRBV2, the J call TRBJ2-7, with a weak D call TRBD2 (5 bases). Germline CDR1 reads SNHLY; CDR2 reads FYNNEI. The V end lost 3 bases, the J end lost 4 bases, and 13 bases lay between the germline ends. The CDR3 has 14 amino acids. Here the CDR3 reads CASSDSFGGYEQYF. In DNA, the CDR3 is TGTGCCAGCAGTGATAGCTTCGGCGGGTACGAGCAGTACTTC.

This clone was counted once. V usage is TRBV29-1 and J usage is TRBJ2-5; perhaps TRBD1 as D (5 bases). The CDR3 spans 15 residues. The V and J ends lost 6 bases and 4 bases respectively, with 21 bases between them. The germline V gene encodes CDR1 SQVTM and CDR2 ANQGSEA. The CDR3 loop reads CSVETTAMNLETQYF. The CDR3 nucleotides are TGCAGCGTCGAGACGACAGCCATGAATCTAGAGACCCAGTACTTC. The variable domain in full, with the rest retrieved from reference TRBV29-1 and TRBJ2-5, is SAVISQKPSRDICQRGTSLTIQCQVDSQVTMMFWYRQQPGQSLTLIATANQGSEATYESGFVIDKFPISRPNLTFSTLTVSNMSPEDSSIYLCSVETTAMNLETQYFGPGTRLLVL.

V is TRBV7-2 and J is TRBJ1-1; 10 positions agree with TRBD1. This CDR3 comprises 14 residues. V lost 4 bases, J lost 3 bases, and 2 bases stayed unmatched. The germline V gene has CDR1 SGHTA and CDR2 FQGNSA. CDR3 DNA sequence: TGTGCCAGCAGCTATGGGACAGGGGACACTGAAGCTTTCTTT. Its protein is CASSYGTGDTEAFF.

This chain links TRBV4-1 with TRBJ2-7, with D possibly being TRBD1 (5 bases). The germline V gene encodes CDR1 MGHRA and CDR2 YSYEKL. This CDR3 has 13 residues. Trimming stripped 4 bases from V and 0 bases from J, with 7 bases between. CDR3 nucleotide sequence: TGCGCCAGCAGCCTGGACACCTCCTACGAGCAGTACTTC. The encoded protein is CASSLDTSYEQYF.

The chain recombines TRBV6-1 with TRBJ1-5; possible D gene TRBD1, 5 bases. The V end was cut by 2 bases, the J end by 3 bases, with 8 bases between. CDR3 length equals 14 residues. The germline V gene encodes CDR1 MNHNS and CDR2 SASEGT. The DNA for the CDR3 is TGTGCCAGCAGTGAACGGGGGTACAATCAGCCCCAGCATTTT. Its translation is CASSERGYNQPQHF.